Listed below are T cell receptor beta chains from one sample, sequenced in a study of control samples from healthy donors and cancer patients. Generated by immunoSEQ multiplex PCR, the TCRdb table keeps only in-frame clones and is missing some. The sample has about 80,000 clones, approximately 90% seen once; the top ten hold 4.5% to 6%. The material sequenced was blood. These receptors were collected from a woman aged 50 to 60 in good health. Each CDR3 is given with its conserved first and last residue. A D gene is named only where the DNA matches it firmly. Size is stated for part of the rows, as once, few or many counts, or as a class when the clone is expanded.

D gene: -; clone size: -; J gene: TRBJ2-3; V gene: TRBV7-2; CDR3 protein: CASSFPGTLPPDTQYF; CDR3 DNA: TGTGCCAGCAGCTTCCCCGGGACCCTCCCCCCAGATACGCAGTATTTT
D gene: -; clone size: -; J gene: TRBJ1-6; V gene: TRBV6-5; CDR3 protein: CASSSGGRNSPLHF; CDR3 DNA: TGTGCCAGCAGTTCAGGAGGGCGTAATTCACCCCTCCACTTT
D gene: -; clone size: -; J gene: TRBJ2-7; V gene: TRBV5-4; CDR3 protein: CASSRKGVHSYEQYF; CDR3 DNA: TGTGCCAGCAGCCGGAAAGGGGTTCACTCCTACGAGCAGTACTTC
D gene: TRBD2; clone size: -; J gene: TRBJ2-1; V gene: TRBV7-9; CDR3 protein: CASSQSGGVGNEQFF; CDR3 DNA: TGTGCCAGCAGCCAAAGCGGGGGGGTTGGAAATGAGCAGTTCTTC
D gene: -; clone size: -; J gene: TRBJ2-1; V gene: TRBV11-2; CDR3 protein: CASREGPGQFF; CDR3 DNA: TGTGCCAGCAGGGAGGGGCCAGGGCAGTTCTTC
D gene: TRBD2; clone size: -; J gene: TRBJ2-3; V gene: TRBV5-4; CDR3 protein: CASSLPRTSGEDTQYF; CDR3 DNA: TGTGCCAGCAGTTTACCACGGACTAGCGGGGAAGATACGCAGTATTTT
D gene: -; clone size: -; J gene: TRBJ1-1; V gene: TRBV9; CDR3 protein: CASSLGLGNTEAFF; CDR3 DNA: TGTGCCAGCAGCCTGGGATTGGGAAACACTGAAGCTTTCTTT
D gene: -; clone size: -; J gene: TRBJ2-4; V gene: TRBV7-9; CDR3 protein: CASSLGQLAKNIQYF; CDR3 DNA: TGTGCCAGCAGCTTAGGTCAGCTAGCCAAAAACATTCAGTACTTC
D gene: -; clone size: -; J gene: TRBJ1-6; V gene: TRBV5-4; CDR3 protein: CASSLRGNDNSPLHF; CDR3 DNA: TGTGCCAGCAGCTTGAGAGGGAACGATAATTCACCCCTCCACTTT
D gene: TRBD1; clone size: -; J gene: TRBJ1-1; V gene: TRBV7-9; CDR3 protein: CASDYIRGGNTEAFF; CDR3 DNA: TGTGCCAGCGACTACATCAGGGGGGGAAACACTGAAGCTTTCTTT
D gene: TRBD1; clone size: -; J gene: TRBJ2-7; V gene: TRBV6-6; CDR3 protein: CASSYGQGLTEQYF; CDR3 DNA: TGTGCCAGCAGTTACGGACAGGGCCTGACCGAGCAGTACTTC
D gene: -; clone size: -; J gene: TRBJ1-1; V gene: TRBV6-5; CDR3 protein: CASRGAGNTEAFF; CDR3 DNA: TGTGCCAGCAGGGGTGCTGGGAACACTGAAGCTTTCTTT
D gene: -; clone size: -; J gene: TRBJ2-2; V gene: TRBV5-4; CDR3 protein: CASSPAGGDSTGELFF; CDR3 DNA: TGTGCCAGCAGCCCCGCCGGGGGAGACAGCACCGGGGAGCTGTTTTTT
D gene: -; clone size: -; J gene: TRBJ1-1; V gene: TRBV13; CDR3 protein: CASSSGRRTEAFF; CDR3 DNA: TGTGCCAGCAGCTCAGGGAGAAGGACTGAAGCTTTCTTT
D gene: -; clone size: -; J gene: TRBJ1-1; V gene: TRBV19; CDR3 protein: CASSIGTPNTEAFF; CDR3 DNA: TGTGCCAGTAGTATAGGGACACCGAACACTGAAGCTTTCTTT
D gene: TRBD1; clone size: -; J gene: TRBJ2-3; V gene: TRBV19; CDR3 protein: CATQNRGRTDTQYF; CDR3 DNA: TGTGCCACGCAAAACAGGGGTCGGACAGATACGCAGTATTTT
D gene: -; clone size: -; J gene: TRBJ1-6; V gene: TRBV10-2; CDR3 protein: CASSESPGNSPLHF; CDR3 DNA: TGCGCCAGCAGTGAAAGTCCAGGGAATTCACCCCTCCACTTT
D gene: TRBD1; clone size: -; J gene: TRBJ1-6; V gene: TRBV6-2/TRBV6-3; CDR3 protein: CASSWGQGASPLHF; CDR3 DNA: TGTGCCAGCAGTTGGGGACAGGGGGCATCACCCCTCCACTTT
D gene: -; clone size: -; J gene: TRBJ2-3; V gene: TRBV5-1; CDR3 protein: CASSLGRPSTDTQYF; CDR3 DNA: TGCGCCAGCAGCTTGGGCAGGCCTAGCACAGATACGCAGTATTTT
D gene: -; clone size: -; J gene: TRBJ2-2; V gene: TRBV10-2; CDR3 protein: CAARVQNTGELFF; CDR3 DNA: TGCGCCGCCCGGGTACAGAACACCGGGGAGCTGTTTTTT
D gene: -; clone size: -; J gene: TRBJ1-2; V gene: TRBV5-1; CDR3 protein: CASSVSFEMNYGYTF; CDR3 DNA: TGCGCCAGCAGCGTATCATTCGAAATGAACTATGGCTACACCTTC
D gene: -; clone size: -; J gene: TRBJ2-4; V gene: TRBV20-1; CDR3 protein: CSASGGAGDKNIQYF; CDR3 DNA: TGCAGTGCTAGTGGAGGGGCGGGCGACAAAAACATTCAGTACTTC
D gene: TRBD1; clone size: -; J gene: TRBJ1-1; V gene: TRBV28; CDR3 protein: CASSFQGAEAFF; CDR3 DNA: TGTGCCAGCAGTTTCCAGGGGGCTGAAGCTTTCTTT
D gene: -; clone size: -; J gene: TRBJ2-6; V gene: TRBV10-3; CDR3 protein: CAISGQGIPGANVLTF; CDR3 DNA: TGTGCCATCAGTGGGCAGGGAATTCCTGGGGCCAACGTCCTGACTTTC
D gene: TRBD1; clone size: -; J gene: TRBJ2-5; V gene: TRBV4-1; CDR3 protein: CASSQGDRGGIWTQYF; CDR3 DNA: TGCGCCAGCAGCCAAGGGGACAGGGGCGGCATATGGACCCAGTACTTC
D gene: TRBD1; clone size: -; J gene: TRBJ1-2; V gene: TRBV19; CDR3 protein: CASSVPGQRNYGYTF; CDR3 DNA: TGTGCCAGTAGTGTGCCGGGACAGCGTAACTATGGCTACACCTTC
D gene: TRBD1; clone size: -; J gene: TRBJ1-1; V gene: TRBV5-6; CDR3 protein: CASSVDRVGAFF; CDR3 DNA: TGTGCCAGCAGCGTAGACAGGGTCGGAGCTTTCTTT
D gene: TRBD1; clone size: -; J gene: TRBJ1-2; V gene: TRBV10-1; CDR3 protein: CASSLTIPGTEYGYTF; CDR3 DNA: TGCGCCAGCAGTCTGACTATCCCCGGGACAGAGTATGGCTACACCTTC
D gene: -; clone size: -; J gene: TRBJ1-1; V gene: TRBV2; CDR3 protein: CASSAWELGTEAFF; CDR3 DNA: TGTGCCAGCAGCGCCTGGGAACTCGGAACTGAAGCTTTCTTT
D gene: -; clone size: -; J gene: TRBJ2-3; V gene: TRBV24-1; CDR3 protein: CATSDPTTDTQYF; CDR3 DNA: TGTGCCACCAGTGATCCCACCACAGATACGCAGTATTTT
D gene: TRBD1; clone size: -; J gene: TRBJ2-7; V gene: TRBV5-1; CDR3 protein: CASRAGTGSSEQYF; CDR3 DNA: TGCGCCAGCAGAGCCGGGACAGGATCTAGTGAGCAGTACTTC
D gene: -; clone size: -; J gene: TRBJ2-7; V gene: TRBV6-1; CDR3 protein: CASSEVPGTEQYF; CDR3 DNA: TGTGCCAGCAGTGAAGTACCTGGGACCGAGCAGTACTTC
D gene: -; clone size: -; J gene: TRBJ2-7; V gene: TRBV30; CDR3 protein: CAWSVGHTRAYEQYF; CDR3 DNA: TGTGCCTGGAGTGTAGGGCATACCCGGGCCTACGAGCAGTACTTC
D gene: -; clone size: -; J gene: TRBJ1-3; V gene: TRBV6-5; CDR3 protein: CASSYRNTIYF; CDR3 DNA: TGTGCCAGCAGTTATCGAAACACCATATATTTT
D gene: -; clone size: -; J gene: TRBJ2-7; V gene: TRBV14; CDR3 protein: CASSPFRRVSGEQYF; CDR3 DNA: TGTGCCAGCAGCCCCTTTCGGCGCGTTTCGGGGGAGCAGTACTTC
D gene: -; clone size: -; J gene: TRBJ1-2; V gene: TRBV9; CDR3 protein: CASSVRAGEGFGYTF; CDR3 DNA: TGTGCCAGCAGCGTAAGGGCAGGGGAAGGCTTCGGCTACACCTTC
D gene: -; clone size: -; J gene: TRBJ2-3; V gene: TRBV6-5; CDR3 protein: CASRGTPSTDTQYF; CDR3 DNA: TGTGCCAGCAGGGGGACTCCTAGCACAGATACGCAGTATTTT
D gene: -; clone size: -; J gene: TRBJ2-1; V gene: TRBV30; CDR3 protein: CAWIPRARVEQFF; CDR3 DNA: TGTGCCTGGATCCCTAGGGCAAGAGTTGAGCAGTTCTTC
D gene: TRBD1; clone size: -; J gene: TRBJ2-1; V gene: TRBV5-1; CDR3 protein: CASSFGGGTGNNEQFF; CDR3 DNA: TGCGCCAGCAGCTTTGGTGGAGGGACAGGGAACAATGAGCAGTTCTTC
D gene: -; clone size: -; J gene: TRBJ1-4; V gene: TRBV27; CDR3 protein: CASRGLAENEKLFF; CDR3 DNA: TGTGCCAGCAGGGGGTTGGCCGAAAATGAAAAACTGTTTTTT
D gene: TRBD1; clone size: -; J gene: TRBJ1-2; V gene: TRBV6-5; CDR3 protein: CASSRGGYGYTF; CDR3 DNA: TGTGCCAGTAGCAGGGGGGGCTATGGCTACACCTTC
D gene: -; clone size: once; J gene: TRBJ1-4; V gene: TRBV4-2; CDR3 protein: CASQRTANNEKLFF; CDR3 DNA: TGTGCCAGCCAAAGGACAGCTAATAATGAAAAACTGTTTTTT
D gene: -; clone size: -; J gene: TRBJ2-1; V gene: TRBV7-6; CDR3 protein: CASSLLGGPSSYNEQFF; CDR3 DNA: TGTGCCAGCAGCTTACTCGGGGGGCCCAGCTCCTACAATGAGCAGTTCTTC
D gene: -; clone size: -; J gene: TRBJ2-1; V gene: TRBV9; CDR3 protein: CASSAEGGYYNEQFF; CDR3 DNA: TGTGCCAGCAGCGCGGAGGGGGGGTACTACAATGAGCAGTTCTTC
D gene: -; clone size: -; J gene: TRBJ2-7; V gene: TRBV19; CDR3 protein: CASSIGDNYEQYF; CDR3 DNA: TGTGCCAGTAGTATAGGAGACAACTACGAGCAGTACTTC
D gene: -; clone size: -; J gene: TRBJ2-1; V gene: TRBV2; CDR3 protein: CASSVFRGTYNEQFF; CDR3 DNA: TGTGCCAGCAGTGTTTTCAGGGGAACCTACAATGAGCAGTTCTTC
D gene: TRBD1; clone size: -; J gene: TRBJ1-3; V gene: TRBV5-4; CDR3 protein: CASSSRDSFSIYF; CDR3 DNA: TGTGCCAGCAGCTCCCGGGACAGCTTTTCCATATATTTT
D gene: -; clone size: -; J gene: TRBJ1-1; V gene: TRBV7-9; CDR3 protein: CASSLAGVLAEAFF; CDR3 DNA: TGTGCCAGCAGCTTAGCAGGGGTGTTAGCTGAAGCTTTCTTT
D gene: -; clone size: -; J gene: TRBJ1-2; V gene: TRBV7-8; CDR3 protein: CASTNTVGSNYGYTF; CDR3 DNA: TGTGCCAGCACAAACACCGTCGGGTCCAACTATGGCTACACCTTC
D gene: TRBD1; clone size: -; J gene: TRBJ2-7; V gene: TRBV6-1; CDR3 protein: CASSEAPDRVREQYF; CDR3 DNA: TGTGCCAGCAGTGAAGCGCCCGACAGGGTGAGAGAGCAGTACTTC
D gene: -; clone size: -; J gene: TRBJ2-2; V gene: TRBV19; CDR3 protein: CASTSKSASNTGELFF; CDR3 DNA: TGTGCCAGTACCTCCAAGTCGGCTAGCAACACCGGGGAGCTGTTTTTT